This T cell receptor (beta chain) appears in the sequencing data of a study of blood T cell repertoires in COVID-19. Study-wide context: The study drew acute and convalescent COVID-19 samples from the United States, Italy and Spain. PBMCs, B-cell-depleted T cells, or T cells provided the cDNA or gDNA that made up the material.

Under the authors' procedure: How many nucleated cells were present was estimated from reference gene primer amplification. Generated by immunoSEQ multiplex PCR, the TCRdb table keeps only in-frame clones and is missing some. From that table come the V and J calls and clone size; the DNA was used to work out D and trimming. Among about 210,000 clones listed, under 95% were seen once. This receptor was taken from a man aged 30 to 39 with acute or convalescent COVID-19. The source material was peripheral blood.

The CDR3 is CASSGDTYEQYF. In nucleotides, the CDR3 is TGTGCCAGCAGTGGGGACACCTACGAGCAGTACTTC. The V and J genes are TRBV12-3 or TRBV12-4 and TRBJ2-7; weak D call: TRBD1 (6 bases). The CDR3 is 12 amino acids. V was shortened by 5 bases and J by 2 bases, with 7 bases between the two germline ends.